These 2 T cell receptor beta chains originate from one sample sequenced in a study of blood T cell repertoires in COVID-19. Sequencing was performed with immunoSEQ multiplex PCR; in TCRdb, only in-frame clones are kept and a portion is missing. The sample holds roughly 250,000 clones, roughly four fifths seen once. Sequencing used peripheral blood. Receptors originate from a person between 65 and 80 years old with COVID-19, enrolled during active disease.

The rearrangement joins TRBV19 to TRBJ1-1; TRBD1 matches at 8 bases. The CDR3 has 15 amino acids. CDR1 is LNHDA and CDR2 is SQIVND in the germline V gene (reference sequence). The J segment lost 1 base and the V segment lost 5 bases, leaving 6 bases of the junction unmatched. The CDR3 region is CASSSIGTGNTEAFF. DNA of the CDR3: TGTGCCAGTAGTTCCATAGGGACAGGGAACACTGAAGCTTTCTTT.

This sequence joins TRBV7-2 and TRBJ1-5; a weak D match, TRBD1 (6 bases). CDR1 and CDR2 (germline): SGHTA, FQGNSA. V lost 5 bases and J 3 bases, leaving 11 bases between the germline ends. CDR3 length equals 14 residues. Here the CDR3 DNA reads TGTGCCAGCAGCGCAACAGGGCACAATCAGCCCCAGCATTTT. Its translation is CASSATGHNQPQHF.